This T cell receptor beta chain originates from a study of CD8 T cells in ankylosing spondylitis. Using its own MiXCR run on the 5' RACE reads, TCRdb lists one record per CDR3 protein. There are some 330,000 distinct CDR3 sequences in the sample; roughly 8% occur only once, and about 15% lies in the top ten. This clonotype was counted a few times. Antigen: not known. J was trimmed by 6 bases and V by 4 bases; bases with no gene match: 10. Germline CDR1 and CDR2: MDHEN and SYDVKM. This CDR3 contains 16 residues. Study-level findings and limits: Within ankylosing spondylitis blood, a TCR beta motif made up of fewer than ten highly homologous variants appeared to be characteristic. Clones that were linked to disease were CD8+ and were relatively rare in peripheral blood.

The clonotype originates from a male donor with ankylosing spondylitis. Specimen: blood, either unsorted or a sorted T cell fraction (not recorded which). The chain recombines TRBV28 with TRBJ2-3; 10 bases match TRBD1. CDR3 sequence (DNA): TGTGCCAGCAGTTCCCGTTGGGACAGGGGCCGGGATACGCAGTATTTT. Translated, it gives CASSSRWDRGRDTQYF.